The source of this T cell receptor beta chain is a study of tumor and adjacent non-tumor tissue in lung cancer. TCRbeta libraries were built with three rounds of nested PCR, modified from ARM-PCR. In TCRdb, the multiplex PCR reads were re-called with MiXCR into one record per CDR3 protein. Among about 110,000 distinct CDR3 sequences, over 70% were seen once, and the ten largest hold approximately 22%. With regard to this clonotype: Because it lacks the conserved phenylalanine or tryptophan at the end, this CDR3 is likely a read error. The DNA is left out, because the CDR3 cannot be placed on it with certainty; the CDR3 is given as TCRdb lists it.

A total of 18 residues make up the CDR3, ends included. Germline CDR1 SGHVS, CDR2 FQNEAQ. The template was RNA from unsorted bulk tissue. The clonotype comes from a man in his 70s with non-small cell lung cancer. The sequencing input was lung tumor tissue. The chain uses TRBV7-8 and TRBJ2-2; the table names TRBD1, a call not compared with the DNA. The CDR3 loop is CASSLAQSREAFNGELFI.